Listed below are T cell receptor beta chains from one sample, sequenced in a study of OX40 agonist ivuxolimab in advanced cancers. Sequencing was performed with immunoSEQ multiplex PCR; in TCRdb, only in-frame clones are kept and a portion is missing. The sample lists 35,000 to 55,000 clones; roughly 85% were seen once. The input for sequencing was CD4+ or CD8+ T cells sorted from blood, taken in a trial of the OX40 agonist ivuxolimab. The origin of the receptors is an adult with an advanced solid tumor such as melanoma, head and neck, liver or kidney cancer. CDR3s include the opening cysteine and the closing phenylalanine or tryptophan. Expanded clones get a size class; other rows say once, few or many, or leave the size out.

TRBV19	NA	CASSNRMPGGDGYTF
TRBV4-2	NA	CASSQVAVNTEAFF
TRBV5-6	NA	CASSRDRAHEQFF
TRBV10-2	NA	CASSDGNEKLFF
TRBV7-2	NA	CASTLGGSSGNTIYF
TRBV4-1	NA	CASSQELAGDTQYF
TRBV6-6	once	CASSYGDRVYNEQFF
TRBV11-3	NA	CASSIRPSGRPISSYEQYF
TRBV4-2	NA	CASSQVEGTTDTQYF
TRBV4-1	NA	CASSQDRETQYF
TRBV18	NA	CASSAGTGLYEQYF
TRBV18	NA	CASSLQGQNTEAFF
TRBV6-6	NA	CASSPGPSSYEQYF